Listed here are 17 T cell receptor beta chains from one sample, sequenced in a study of T cells after yellow fever vaccination. Via MiXCR, TCRdb re-called the 5' RACE reads, giving one row per CDR3 protein. The sample yields some 260,000 distinct CDR3 sequences, roughly 5.2% seen once. The sequences come from CD4+ T cells sorted from PBMCs, collected on the day of the yellow fever booster vaccination. These receptor sequences come from a man aged 18 to 30 who received the YFV17D yellow fever vaccine.

The table lists this clonotype with a few counts. The J gene is TRBJ1-1, the V gene TRBV28, with D uncertain. CDR1 and CDR2 (germline): MDHEN, SYDVKM. The CDR3 runs 15 residues. Trimming shortened V by 5 bases and J by 1 base, and 14 bases separated the two germline ends. The CDR3 region has the DNA TGTGCCAGCAGTACCCCCCGGACGGAGAACACTGAAGCTTTCTTT. Protein product: CASSTPRTENTEAFF.

This clonotype was picked up many times. The chain has TRBV20-1 and TRBJ2-7; D might be TRBD1 or TRBD2, each matching 5 bases. The CDR3 covers 13 residues. Trimming pared 3 bases from V and 9 bases from J, leaving 18 bases between. Germline V CDR1 and CDR2: DFQATT, SNEGSKA (reference sequence). The CDR3 reads CSASLGVLRGQYF. The CDR3 DNA is TGCAGTGCTAGTTTGGGGGTCCTACGGGGGCAGTACTTC.

This clonotype was detected only a few times. The chain couples TRBV20-1 to TRBJ1-5; 8 bases map to TRBD1. CDR3 length equals 13 residues. J gave up 3 bases and V 3 bases, and 1 base lay outside the gene matches. Germline V gene lookup returns CDR1 DFQATT and CDR2 SNEGSKA (reference sequence). The CDR3 nucleotides read TGCAGTGCTAGGACAGGGGTCAATCAGCCCCAGCATTTT. Its translation: CSARTGVNQPQHF.

At least ten counts were recorded for this clonotype. The chain couples TRBV4-2 to TRBJ2-3; 9 nucleotides agree with TRBD1. The CDR3 length is 17 residues. Trimming cost V 6 bases and J 3 bases; bases outside gene matches: 13. Germline CDR1 LGHNA, CDR2 YNFKEQ. The CDR3 region is CASSQLNRGQGTDTQYF. The DNA for the CDR3 is TGTGCCAGCAGTCAATTAAACAGGGGGCAGGGGACAGATACGCAGTATTTT.

This clonotype was seen a few times. The gene calls are TRBV7-9 and TRBJ2-3; either TRBD1 or TRBD2 may supply D (5 bases each). V was clipped by 4 bases and J by 6 bases, with 17 bases between them. This CDR3 has 15 residues. Germline V CDR1 and CDR2: SEHNR, FQNEAQ (reference sequence). The CDR3 nucleotides read TGTGCCAGCAGCTCTACTCGGGACGTCGTGGATACGCAGTATTTT. Encoded protein: CASSSTRDVVDTQYF.

The chain links TRBV12-3 or TRBV12-4 to TRBJ2-7; D is unresolved. The CDR3 spans 12 residues. V gave up 3 bases and J gave up 3 bases, with 6 bases separating them. Here the CDR3 DNA reads TGTGCCAGCAGTTTGGTTGTCTACGAGCAGTACTTC. Translated: CASSLVVYEQYF.

This clonotype was counted ten times or more. One junction end disagrees with the germline gene, perhaps due to a read error. CDR3 DNA sequence: TGTGCTAGTGGCCGGAACACTGAAGCTTTCTTT. Its translation: CASGRNTEAFF. The chain employs TRBV10-2 and TRBJ1-1; D unresolved. This CDR3 is built from 11 residues. CDR1 and CDR2 from the germline V gene are WSHSY and SAAADI.

V usage is TRBV6-5 and J usage is TRBJ1-6, with D tentatively TRBD1 (6 bases). The CDR3 contains 17 residues. The ends were cut back, 5 bases at V and 0 bases at J, with 14 bases in the middle. Germline V gives CDR1 MNHEY, CDR2 SVGAGI. The CDR3 sequence is CASSRTDISSYNSPLHF. The CDR3 DNA is TGTGCCAGCAGTCGGACAGACATAAGCTCCTATAATTCACCCCTCCACTTT.

V usage is TRBV5-1 and J usage is TRBJ2-3; D call uncertain. The length of the CDR3 is 13 residues. Deletions cut 0 bases from V and 4 bases from J, with 6 bases between. Germline V gene data show CDR1 as SGHRS and CDR2 as YFSETQ. CDR3 nucleotides: TGCGCCAGCAGCTTGGAGTTCCCAGATACGCAGTATTTT. This sequence encodes CASSLEFPDTQYF. The whole variable domain, filled in from reference TRBV5-1 and TRBJ2-3, reads KAGVTQTPRYLIKTRGQQVTLSCSPISGHRSVSWYQQTPGQGLQFLFEYFSETQRNKGNFPGRFSGRQFSNSRSEMNVSTLELGDSALYLCASSLEFPDTQYFGPGTRLTVL.

The V call is TRBV3-1, the J call TRBJ1-2, with 12 positions matching TRBD1. V gave up 0 bases and J gave up 7 bases; unmatched junction bases: 6. The CDR3 runs to 16 residues. CDR1 and CDR2 (germline): LGHDT, YNNKEL (reference sequence). For the CDR3, the DNA is TGTGCCAGCAGCCAAGACGAGGGACAGGGGGCGCGTGGCTACACCTTC. It codes for CASSQDEGQGARGYTF.

This clonotype has a handful of counts. This sequence joins TRBV30 and TRBJ1-1; maybe TRBD1 (5 bases). The V and J ends lost 5 bases and 1 base respectively, with 11 bases between them. The CDR3 is 13 residues long. Germline CDR1 is GTSNPN and CDR2 is SVGIG (reference sequence). The CDR3 here is CAWSTDRNTEAFF. In nucleotides, the CDR3 is TGTGCCTGGTCGACAGATCGGAACACTGAAGCTTTCTTT.

The chain recombines TRBV5-5 with TRBJ2-7; D is unresolved. In germline, CDR1 is SGHKS, CDR2 YYEKEE (reference sequence). The germline V and J ends were trimmed by 3 bases and 0 bases, with 7 bases remaining between them. The CDR3 is made up of 13 amino acids. The CDR3 nucleotides read TGTGCCAGCAGCTCTCAGAGCTCCTACGAGCAGTACTTC. Translated, it gives CASSSQSSYEQYF.

This clonotype was observed a few times. V usage is TRBV7-2 and J usage is TRBJ2-1, with D tentatively TRBD2 (5 bases). Germline V gives CDR1 SGHTA, CDR2 FQGNSA. CDR3 length: 13 residues. V dropped 1 base and J dropped 8 bases, with 9 bases sitting between them. DNA for the CDR3: TGTGCCAGCAGCTTAGTATCGGGATATGAGCAGTTCTTC. This codes for CASSLVSGYEQFF.

This clonotype was seen repeatedly, ten times or more. The chain is built from TRBV24-1 and TRBJ2-1, with 10 bases that match TRBD2. After removal of 3 bases from V and 5 bases from J, the junction contained 0 bases not matched to a gene. The CDR3 covers 14 residues. Germline V CDR1 and CDR2: KGHDR, SFDVKD. This CDR3 is CATSDGLADNEQFF. The CDR3 nucleotides read TGTGCCACCAGTGATGGACTAGCGGACAATGAGCAGTTCTTC.

The rearrangement joins TRBV2 to TRBJ1-6; D is ambiguous. The CDR3 is 12 residues long. V lost 3 bases and J 7 bases, leaving 4 bases between the germline ends. Germline V CDR1 and CDR2: SNHLY, FYNNEI. For the CDR3, the DNA is TGTGCCAGCAGTGATACGAATTCACCCCTCCACTTT. Residues: CASSDTNSPLHF.

J is TRBJ1-1 and V is TRBV7-2, with a possible D match to TRBD1 (5 bases). V was trimmed by 10 bases and J by 1 base, leaving 16 bases between them. In germline, CDR1 is SGHTA, CDR2 FQGNSA. This CDR3 is 14 amino acids long. In DNA form, the CDR3 reads TGTGCCACCCAGTATCAGGGAACGAACACTGAAGCTTTCTTT. This sequence encodes CATQYQGTNTEAFF.

This clonotype was detected many times. The V gene is TRBV12-3 or TRBV12-4, the J gene TRBJ1-3; D call uncertain. The V and J ends lost 3 bases and 12 bases respectively, with 9 bases between them. CDR3 size: 11 residues. The chain's CDR3 is CASSLPGLIYF. The CDR3 region has the DNA TGTGCCAGCAGTTTGCCGGGCCTCATATATTTT.